This TCR beta chain was profiled in a study of follicular helper T cells after annual influenza vaccination. The assay was immunoSEQ multiplex PCR, and TCRdb's table has in-frame clones only and misses some. This table holds nearly 15,000 clones, around 84% found once. In the case of this clone: The antigen remains unidentified.

Broader study findings: Recurrent ICOS+CD38+ cTfh clonotypes included tetramer and AIM influenza-specific ones. ICOS+CD38+ cTfh clonality change tracked circulating plasmablast frequency change.

Germline CDR1 is LNHDA and CDR2 is SQIVND (reference sequence). This CDR3 is 12 amino acids long. V lost 8 bases and J 7 bases, leaving 11 bases between the germline ends. Indicated time point: 2014-2015 season, 7 days after vaccination. Donors were community-dwelling with no influenza vaccine in the prior 6 months. Excluded were substance abuse, HIV/AIDS, active cancer, immunomodulatory drugs and active illness. The sample in question was CXCR5+ CD38- circulating T follicular helper cells from blood, obtained 7 days after influenza vaccination. This sample's subset: circulating Tfh, non-naive CD4+CXCR5+PD-1+ (ICOS+CD38+ or ICOS-CD38-). The source of this sequence is an adult who received the influenza vaccine. The chain has TRBV19 and TRBJ1-4; D possibly corresponds to TRBD1 (5 bases). The CDR3 DNA sequence: TGTGCCAGTGGTTGGGGCCGTGAAAAACTGTTTTTT. It codes for CASGWGREKLFF.